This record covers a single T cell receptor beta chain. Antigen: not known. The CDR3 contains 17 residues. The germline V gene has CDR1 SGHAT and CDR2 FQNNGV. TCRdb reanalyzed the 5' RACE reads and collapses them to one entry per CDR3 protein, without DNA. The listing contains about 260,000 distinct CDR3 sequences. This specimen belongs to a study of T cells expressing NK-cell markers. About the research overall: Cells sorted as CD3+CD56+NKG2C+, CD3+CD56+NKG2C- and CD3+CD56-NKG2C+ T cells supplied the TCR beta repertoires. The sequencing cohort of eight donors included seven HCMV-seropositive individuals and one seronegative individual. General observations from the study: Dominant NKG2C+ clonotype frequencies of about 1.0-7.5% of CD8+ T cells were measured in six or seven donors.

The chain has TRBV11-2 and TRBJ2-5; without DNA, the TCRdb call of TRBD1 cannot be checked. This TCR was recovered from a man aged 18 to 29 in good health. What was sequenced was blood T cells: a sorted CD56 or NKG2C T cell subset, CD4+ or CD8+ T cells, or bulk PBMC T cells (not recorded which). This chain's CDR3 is CASSLVRGTGKRETQYF. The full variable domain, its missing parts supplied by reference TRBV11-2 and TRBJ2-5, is EAGVAQSPRYKIIEKRQSVAFWCNPISGHATLYWYQQILGQGPKLLIQFQNNGVVDDSQLPKDRFSAERLKGVDSTLKIQPAKLEDSAVYLCASSLVRGTGKRETQYFGPGTRLLVL.